This T cell receptor (beta chain) derives from a study of beta chain bispecific antibodies for T cell cancers. Study-level background: Surviving healthy donor T cells from leukemia-line and bispecific antibody cocultures were TRBV-sequenced for family depletion.

This clonotype was counted many times. What it recognizes is unknown. General study points: The leukemia cells, rather than normal T cells, gave most of the targeted TRBV signal. The TRBV12-3 share of total TRBV signal fell approximately 99% after anti-TRBV12 rather than anti-CD19 exposure.

V lost 5 bases, J lost 8 bases, and 14 bases stayed unmatched. This CDR3 comprises 15 residues. Germline loops: CDR1 DFQATT, CDR2 SNEGSKA (reference sequence). T cells were expanded from blood mononuclear cells for roughly 3 days with anti-CD3 OKT3 or CD3/CD28 beads. In TCRdb, the 5' RACE reads were re-called with MiXCR into one record per CDR3 protein. This sample carries about 20,000 distinct CDR3 sequences, about 2% of them seen once, and the ten largest clones take around 5.2%. The chain couples TRBV20-1 to TRBJ1-4; 7 positions agree with TRBD1. This material consisted of healthy donor T cells cultured with leukemia cells, taken from a culture containing a bispecific antibody targeting TCR Vbeta12. The TCR comes from a human donor in good health. Some clones in this sample may be carry-over from other donors' samples. CDR3 residues: CSAEIATGPREKLFF. In DNA form, the CDR3 reads TGCAGTGCTGAAATTGCGACAGGGCCGCGAGAAAAACTGTTTTTT.